The 19 T cell receptor beta chains listed next were all sequenced from one sample in a study of blood T cell repertoires in COVID-19. TCRdb's copy holds only in-frame clones and misses some; the assay was immunoSEQ multiplex PCR. The table records some 340,000 clones, around four fifths of them present only once. Sequencing used peripheral blood. The receptors were gathered from a man younger than 45 with active or convalescent COVID-19.

The CDR3 coding sequence is TGCGCCAGCAGCCAGGGACTAGCGGGGGTCAATGAGCAGTTCTTC. Translated: CASSQGLAGVNEQFF. The rearrangement links TRBV4-3 to TRBJ2-1, with 14 positions matching TRBD2. Germline loops: CDR1 LGHNA, CDR2 YSLEER. The CDR3 covers 15 residues. V shed 3 bases and J 6 bases; nucleotides not matched to a gene: 1.

The V gene is TRBV5-4, the J gene TRBJ2-1; TRBD2 matches at 10 bases. CDR3 length equals 14 residues. V trimming: 2 bases; J trimming: 6 bases; junction bases outside the gene matches: 2. Germline lookup yields CDR1 SGHNT and CDR2 YYREEE (reference sequence). The CDR3 DNA reads as TGTGCCAGCAGCTTAGGACTAGCGGTCAATGAGCAGTTCTTC. It specifies CASSLGLAVNEQFF.

This clone was observed a single time. The chain combines TRBV9 with TRBJ1-1; no clear D gene. CDR3 length: 12 residues. The V gene lost 0 bases and the J gene lost 7 bases, with 7 bases spanning the gap. Germline loops: CDR1 SGDLS, CDR2 YYNGEE. The CDR3 loop reads CASSVEGGEAFF. The CDR3, as DNA: TGTGCCAGCAGCGTAGAAGGCGGTGAAGCTTTCTTT.

The V and J genes are TRBV5-1 and TRBJ2-2; D perhaps matches TRBD2 (7 bases). Germline V lookup: CDR1 SGHRS, CDR2 YFSETQ. Trimming pared 0 bases from V and 7 bases from J, leaving 10 bases between. The CDR3 extends over 14 amino acids. CDR3 sequence reads: CASSLAGGYGELFF. The CDR3 coding sequence is TGCGCCAGCAGCTTGGCGGGGGGCTACGGGGAGCTGTTTTTT.

This clone was seen once. This chain links TRBV6-2 or TRBV6-3 with TRBJ1-1; D gene ambiguous. CDR1 is MNHEY and CDR2 is SVGEGT in the germline V gene. The CDR3 is 13 amino acids. Trimming removed 0 bases at V and 9 bases at J, with 11 bases between. CDR3 DNA: TGTGCCAGCAGTTACTCGGGTAGGGAGCAAGCTTTCTTT. Protein: CASSYSGREQAFF.

In DNA, the CDR3 is TGTGCCAGCAGTGGACGGGACAGATATTGGTCCACAGATACGCAGTATTTT. This codes for CASSGRDRYWSTDTQYF. The chain carries TRBV2 and TRBJ2-3, with 7 bases matching TRBD1. Germline CDR1 and CDR2: SNHLY and FYNNEI. This CDR3 is built from 17 residues. The junction had 12 bases not matched to a gene; V was cut back by 4 bases and J by 2 bases.

The V gene is TRBV10-2, the J gene TRBJ2-7; a possible D gene is TRBD1 (6 bases). The CDR3 consists of 14 residues. Germline-derived CDR1 and CDR2 are WSHSY and SAAADI. V was clipped by 7 bases and J by 2 bases, with 15 bases between them. The CDR3 loop reads CASMTTGAAYEQYF. In DNA form, the CDR3 reads TGCGCCAGCATGACGACAGGCGCCGCCTACGAGCAGTACTTC.

This chain connects TRBV13 to TRBJ1-5; D is ambiguous. Looked up from germline, CDR1 is PRHDT and CDR2 is FYEKMQ (reference sequence). Trimming took 1 base from V and 4 from J, leaving 2 bases between them. The CDR3 has 12 amino acids. CDR3 region: CASSLANQPQHF. In DNA form, the CDR3 reads TGTGCCAGCAGCTTAGCAAATCAGCCCCAGCATTTT. The full variable domain, with the rest looked up from reference TRBV13 and TRBJ1-5, is AAGVIQSPRHLIKEKRETATLKCYPIPRHDTVYWYQQGPGQDPQFLISFYEKMQSDKGSIPDRFSAQQFSDYHSELNMSSLELGDSALYFCASSLANQPQHFGDGTRLSIL.

The rearrangement links TRBV7-2 to TRBJ1-2; 7 bases are shared with TRBD1. From germline, CDR1 is SGHTA and CDR2 FQGNSA. Unmatched junction bases numbered 10, after V lost 5 bases and J lost 4 bases. This CDR3 region has 15 residues. The CDR3, as DNA: TGTGCCAGCAGCGCATTAGGGGACAGTGGCTATGGCTACACCTTC. This translates into CASSALGDSGYGYTF.

This chain connects TRBV7-7 to TRBJ2-7; 7 bases fit TRBD2. Germline assignment: CDR1 SSHAT and CDR2 FNYEAQ (reference sequence). This CDR3 comprises 19 residues. V trimming: 5 bases; J trimming: 0 bases; junction bases outside the gene matches: 19. The CDR3 bases are TGTGCCAGCAGCCAAGCCTCTTGCGGGAGCATAGGGAGCTCCTACGAGCAGTACTTC. Its protein product is CASSQASCGSIGSSYEQYF. Together with reference TRBV7-7 and TRBJ2-7, the CDR3 gives the full variable domain: GAGVSQSPRYKVTKRGQDVTLRCDPISSHATLYWYQQALGQGPEFLTYFNYEAQPDKSGLPSDRFSAERPEGSISTLTIQRTEQRDSAMYRCASSQASCGSIGSSYEQYFGPGTRLTVT.

The chain combines TRBV11-3 with TRBJ2-3, with TRBD2 matching 10 bases. This CDR3 comprises 17 residues. From germline, CDR1 is SGHNT and CDR2 YENEEA. Trimming took 2 bases from V and 3 from J; bases not matched to a gene: 8. The CDR3 is CASSLTAGLAATDTQYF. As DNA, the CDR3 is TGTGCCAGCAGCTTAACCGCCGGACTAGCGGCAACAGATACGCAGTATTTT.

CDR3 loop: CASSRGQVRSNSPLHF. In DNA form, the CDR3 reads TGCGCCAGCAGCCGGGGACAGGTCCGATCTAATTCACCCCTCCACTTT. The chain is built from TRBV5-1 and TRBJ1-6, with 8 positions matching TRBD1. The CDR3 has 16 residues. After removal of 4 bases from V and 6 bases from J, the junction contained 9 bases not matched to a gene. CDR1 is SGHRS, CDR2 YFSETQ, per germline.

The chain couples TRBV5-1 to TRBJ2-3; tentative D call: TRBD1 (6 bases). Deletions cut 2 bases from V and 2 bases from J, with 9 bases between. There are 14 residues in the CDR3. The germline V gene has CDR1 SGHRS and CDR2 YFSETQ. This CDR3 reads CASSLRQDTDTQYF. The CDR3 DNA reads as TGCGCCAGCAGCTTACGACAGGACACAGATACGCAGTATTTT.

The chain couples TRBV7-9 to TRBJ2-5; 8 bases are shared with TRBD1. J gave up 5 bases and V 5 bases, and 7 bases lay outside the gene matches. Germline V gives CDR1 SEHNR, CDR2 FQNEAQ (reference sequence). The CDR3 extends over 14 amino acids. In DNA, the CDR3 is TGTGCCAGCAGCAAAGGACAGGGAAGCGAGACCCAGTACTTC. Amino acids: CASSKGQGSETQYF.

The V and J genes are TRBV11-1 and TRBJ2-7; D might be TRBD2 (6 bases). The germline CDR1 and CDR2 sequences are SGHAT and FQDESV (reference sequence). Trimming cost V 5 bases and J 4 bases, with 15 bases left between them. The CDR3 has 14 residues. CDR3 region: CASSPASALYEQYF. Written as DNA, the CDR3 is TGTGCCAGCAGCCCCGCTAGCGCCTTATACGAGCAGTACTTC.

This clone occurred once. V usage is TRBV13 and J usage is TRBJ2-7; 9 nucleotides align to TRBD1. From germline, CDR1 is PRHDT and CDR2 FYEKMQ (reference sequence). The CDR3 runs 14 residues. J gave up 7 bases and V 1 base, and 5 bases lay outside the gene matches. DNA of the CDR3: TGTGCCAGCAGCTTAGAGGGACAGGGCTTAGAGCAGTACTTC. This encodes CASSLEGQGLEQYF. The full variable domain, with the rest looked up from reference TRBV13 and TRBJ2-7, is AAGVIQSPRHLIKEKRETATLKCYPIPRHDTVYWYQQGPGQDPQFLISFYEKMQSDKGSIPDRFSAQQFSDYHSELNMSSLELGDSALYFCASSLEGQGLEQYFGPGTRLTVT.

This chain uses TRBV28 with TRBJ1-5, with unresolved D. CDR1 is MDHEN, CDR2 SYDVKM, per germline. The CDR3 has 16 residues. V shed 7 bases and J shed 2 bases, with 18 bases lying between them. CDR3 sequence reads: CASNPLADWGNQPQHF. CDR3 sequence (DNA): TGTGCCAGCAATCCATTAGCAGACTGGGGCAATCAGCCCCAGCATTTT.

The chain is built from TRBV6-5 and TRBJ1-2, with a possible D match to TRBD1 (6 bases). Trimming pared 0 bases from V and 8 bases from J, leaving 16 bases between. Germline V lookup: CDR1 MNHEY, CDR2 SVGAGI. The length of the CDR3 is 15 residues. The DNA of the CDR3 is TGTGCCAGCAGTTACTCGCAAGCAGGGGCTGGCGGCTACACCTTC. It is translated as CASSYSQAGAGGYTF.

This clone was found once. The chain employs TRBV19 and TRBJ2-7; tentatively, D is TRBD1 (5 bases). CDR3 size: 13 residues. Germline V gene lookup returns CDR1 LNHDA and CDR2 SQIVND (reference sequence). The V end lost 9 bases, the J end lost 2 bases, and 14 bases lay between the germline ends. CDR3 sequence reads: CASRRGPAYEQYF. In DNA, the CDR3 is TGTGCCAGCCGAAGGGGTCCCGCCTACGAGCAGTACTTC.